The entry below describes one T cell receptor beta chain. Its matching antigen is unknown. CDR1 and CDR2 (germline): LGHNA, YSLEER. Trimming removed 4 bases from V and 4 bases from J, with 10 bases in between. This CDR3 region has 13 residues. The data belong to a study of beta chain features in type 1 diabetes. Study findings and constraints: TCRB CDR3s were moderately but significantly shorter in Type 1 diabetes patients in all four CD4+ subsets.

The authors reverse transcribed all of the isolated RNA, so sequencing captured expressed TCRB transcripts. TCRdb's table, derived via immunoSEQ multiplex PCR, lists solely in-frame clones and lacks some. The sample records nearly 350,000 clones, 9.3% being singletons. The sequenced material came from central memory CD4+ T cells from blood. The sequence derives from a man younger than 45 with type 1 diabetes. The chain is built from TRBV4-3 and TRBJ1-2; D is possibly TRBD1 (6 bases). The CDR3 loop is CASSPTGPYGYTF. The CDR3 DNA reads as TGCGCCAGCAGCCCCACAGGGCCCTATGGCTACACCTTC.